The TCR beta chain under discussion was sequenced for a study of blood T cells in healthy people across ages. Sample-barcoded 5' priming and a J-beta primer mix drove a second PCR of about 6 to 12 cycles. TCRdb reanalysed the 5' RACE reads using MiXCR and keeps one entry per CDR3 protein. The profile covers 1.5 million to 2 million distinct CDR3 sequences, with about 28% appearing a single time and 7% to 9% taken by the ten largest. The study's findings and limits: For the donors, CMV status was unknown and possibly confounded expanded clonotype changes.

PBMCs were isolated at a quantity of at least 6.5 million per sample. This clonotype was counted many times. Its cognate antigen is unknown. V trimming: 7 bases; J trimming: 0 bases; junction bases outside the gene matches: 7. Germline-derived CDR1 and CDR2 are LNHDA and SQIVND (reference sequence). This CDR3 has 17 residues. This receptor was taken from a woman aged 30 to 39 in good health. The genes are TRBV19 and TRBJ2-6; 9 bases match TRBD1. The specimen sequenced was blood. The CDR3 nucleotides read TGTGCCAGTACCACCGGGACAGGGTTCTCTGGGGCCAACGTCCTGACTTTC. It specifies CASTTGTGFSGANVLTF.